The source of this TCR beta chain is a study of blood T cells in healthy people across ages. The CDR3 consists of 13 residues. Trimming took 5 bases from V and 5 from J, leaving 12 bases between them. The count of this clonotype is one. Its antigen is undetermined. Through a sample-barcoded 5' primer and a J-beta primer mix, a second PCR was run for roughly 7 to 12 cycles. TCRdb reanalysed the 5' RACE reads using MiXCR and keeps one entry per CDR3 protein. The sample lists about 640,000 distinct CDR3 sequences; around 54% were seen once. Study-level results: Donor CMV status was unknown, possibly confounding expanded clonotype changes. It was held that the diversity estimates obtained from one million T cells were underestimates.

The source material was blood. The receptor was derived from a man aged 60-69 years in good health. The chain uses TRBV12-3 or TRBV12-4 and TRBJ2-5; D remains unclear. The chain's CDR3 is CASSIVPPETQYF. Here the CDR3 DNA reads TGTGCCAGCAGTATAGTGCCACCCGAGACCCAGTACTTC.